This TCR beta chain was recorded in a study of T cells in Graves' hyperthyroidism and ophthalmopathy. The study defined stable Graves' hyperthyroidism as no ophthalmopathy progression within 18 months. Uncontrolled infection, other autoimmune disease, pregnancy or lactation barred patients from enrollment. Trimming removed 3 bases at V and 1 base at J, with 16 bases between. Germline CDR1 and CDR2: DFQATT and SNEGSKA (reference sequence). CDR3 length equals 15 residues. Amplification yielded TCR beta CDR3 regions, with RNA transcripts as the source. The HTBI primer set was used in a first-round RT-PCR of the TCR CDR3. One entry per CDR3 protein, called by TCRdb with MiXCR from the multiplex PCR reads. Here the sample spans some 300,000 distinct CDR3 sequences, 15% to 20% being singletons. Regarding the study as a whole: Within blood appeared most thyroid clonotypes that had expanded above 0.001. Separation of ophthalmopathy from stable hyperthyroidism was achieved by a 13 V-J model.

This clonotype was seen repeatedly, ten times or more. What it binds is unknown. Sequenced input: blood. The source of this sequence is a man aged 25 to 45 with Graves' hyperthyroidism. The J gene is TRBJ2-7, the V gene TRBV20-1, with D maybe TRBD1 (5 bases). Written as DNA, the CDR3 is TGCAGTGCTAGCCCCCCCCAGGGCGGTTCCTACGAGCAGTACTTC. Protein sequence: CSASPPQGGSYEQYF.